This TCR beta chain was recorded in a study of PD-L1 blockade in urothelial cancer. On the study more broadly: Median T cell yield from blood was around 140,000.

A note on this clone: Its antigen is still unknown.

Profiled with immunoSEQ multiplex PCR; TCRdb holds only in-frame clones, not every one. The table has 85,000 to 90,000 clones, 85% to 95% seen once. The V gene's germline CDR1 is ENHRY and CDR2 SYGVKD. The CDR3 length is 16 residues. J was trimmed by 5 bases and V by 10 bases; bases with no gene match: 15. Study-wide findings and caveats: Sub-median blood TCR clonality before treatment predicted longer survival. Patients who had durable benefit saw their tumor-associated blood clones expand more at 3 weeks.

The chain couples TRBV10-3 to TRBJ2-5; 11 bases agree with TRBD2. This receptor was identified in a man aged 55 to 69 with urothelial cancer. The specimen was PBMCs, collected around atezolizumab (anti-PD-L1) treatment. CDR3 DNA: TGTGCCACCAGCCCCAGAGATAGCGGGGGGGATGAGACCCAGTACTTC. As protein: CATSPRDSGGDETQYF.